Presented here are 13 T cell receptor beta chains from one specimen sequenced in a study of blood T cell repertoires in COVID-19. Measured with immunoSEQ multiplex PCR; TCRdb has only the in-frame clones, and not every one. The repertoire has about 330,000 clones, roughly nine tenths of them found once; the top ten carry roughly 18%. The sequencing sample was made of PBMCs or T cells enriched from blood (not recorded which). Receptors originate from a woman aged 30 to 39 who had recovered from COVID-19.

CDR3 DNA sequence: TGTGCCTGGAGTCGACGGGGGGAGACCCAAGAGACCCAGTACTTC. Protein: CAWSRRGETQETQYF. V and J are TRBV30 and TRBJ2-5, with 7 bases fitting TRBD2. CDR1 and CDR2 from the germline V gene are GTSNPN and SVGIG (reference sequence). The CDR3 has 15 amino acids. With V trimmed by 2 bases and J by 1 base, 7 bases remained unmatched.

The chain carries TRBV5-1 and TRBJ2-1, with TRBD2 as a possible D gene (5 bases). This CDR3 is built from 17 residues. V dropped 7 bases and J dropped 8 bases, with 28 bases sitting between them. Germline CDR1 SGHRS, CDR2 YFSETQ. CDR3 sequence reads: CASAYPQEAPFWDEQFF. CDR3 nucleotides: TGCGCCAGCGCATACCCCCAGGAGGCCCCATTTTGGGATGAGCAGTTCTTC.

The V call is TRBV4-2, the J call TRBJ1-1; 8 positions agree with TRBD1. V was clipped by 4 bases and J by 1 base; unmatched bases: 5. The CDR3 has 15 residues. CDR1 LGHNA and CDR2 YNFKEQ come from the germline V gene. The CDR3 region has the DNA TGTGCCAGCAGCCCTGGACAGGGAACGAACACTGAAGCTTTCTTT. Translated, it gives CASSPGQGTNTEAFF.

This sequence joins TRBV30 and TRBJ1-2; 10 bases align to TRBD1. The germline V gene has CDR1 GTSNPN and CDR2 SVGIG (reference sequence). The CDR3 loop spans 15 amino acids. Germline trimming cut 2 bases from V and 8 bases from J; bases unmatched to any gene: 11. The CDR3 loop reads CAWSLPGQGFGGYTF. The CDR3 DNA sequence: TGTGCCTGGAGTCTACCGGGACAGGGGTTCGGAGGCTACACCTTC.

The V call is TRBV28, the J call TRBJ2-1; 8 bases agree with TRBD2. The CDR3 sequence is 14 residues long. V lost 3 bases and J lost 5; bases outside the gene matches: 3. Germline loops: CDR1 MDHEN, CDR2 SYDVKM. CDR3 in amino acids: CASSFIAGHNEQFF. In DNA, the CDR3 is TGTGCCAGCAGTTTTATAGCGGGACACAATGAGCAGTTCTTC. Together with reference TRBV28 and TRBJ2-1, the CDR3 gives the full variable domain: DVKVTQSSRYLVKRTGEKVFLECVQDMDHENMFWYRQDPGLGLRLIYFSYDVKMKEKGDIPEGYSVSREKKERFSLILESASTNQTSMYLCASSFIAGHNEQFFGPGTRLTVL.

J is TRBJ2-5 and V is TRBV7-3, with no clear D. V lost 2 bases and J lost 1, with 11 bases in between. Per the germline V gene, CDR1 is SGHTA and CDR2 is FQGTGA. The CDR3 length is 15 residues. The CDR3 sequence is CASSLLGRFQETQYF. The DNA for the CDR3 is TGTGCCAGCAGCTTATTGGGCCGGTTCCAAGAGACCCAGTACTTC.

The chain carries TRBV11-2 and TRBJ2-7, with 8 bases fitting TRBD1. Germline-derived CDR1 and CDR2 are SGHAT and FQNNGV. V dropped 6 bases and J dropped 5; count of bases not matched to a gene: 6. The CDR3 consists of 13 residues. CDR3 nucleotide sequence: TGTGCCAGCAGGGACAGGGTCGAGGACGAGCAGTACTTC. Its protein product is CASRDRVEDEQYF.

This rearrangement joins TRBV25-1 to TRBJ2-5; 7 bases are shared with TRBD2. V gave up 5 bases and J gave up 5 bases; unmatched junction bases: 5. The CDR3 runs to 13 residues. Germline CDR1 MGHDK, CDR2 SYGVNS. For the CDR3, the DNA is TGTGCCAGCAGTTACTCCGGGGGGGAGACCCAGTACTTC. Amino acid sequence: CASSYSGGETQYF. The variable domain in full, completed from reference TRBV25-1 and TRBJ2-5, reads EADIYQTPRYLVIGTGKKITLECSQTMGHDKMYWYQQDPGMELHLIHYSYGVNSTEKGDLSSESTVSRIRTEHFPLTLESARPSHTSQYLCASSYSGGETQYFGPGTRLLVL.

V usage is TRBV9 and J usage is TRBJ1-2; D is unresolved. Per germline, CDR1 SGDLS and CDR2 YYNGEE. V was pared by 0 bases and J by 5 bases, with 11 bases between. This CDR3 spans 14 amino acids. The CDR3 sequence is CASSVATVAYGYTF. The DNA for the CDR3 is TGTGCCAGCAGCGTAGCTACGGTTGCTTATGGCTACACCTTC.

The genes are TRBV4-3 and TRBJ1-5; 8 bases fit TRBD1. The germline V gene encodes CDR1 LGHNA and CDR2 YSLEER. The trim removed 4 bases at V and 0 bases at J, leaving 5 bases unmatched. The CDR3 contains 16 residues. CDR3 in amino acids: CASSPQGAYSNQPQHF. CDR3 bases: TGCGCCAGCAGCCCGCAGGGGGCATATAGCAATCAGCCCCAGCATTTT.

Here the CDR3 DNA reads TGTGCCAGCAGGCACAGGGTAAACACTGAAGCTTTCTTT. Translating it yields CASRHRVNTEAFF. V and J are TRBV12-3 or TRBV12-4 and TRBJ1-1; TRBD1 might be the D (6 bases). This CDR3 spans 13 amino acids. V was trimmed by 6 bases and J by 2 bases, leaving 10 bases between them.

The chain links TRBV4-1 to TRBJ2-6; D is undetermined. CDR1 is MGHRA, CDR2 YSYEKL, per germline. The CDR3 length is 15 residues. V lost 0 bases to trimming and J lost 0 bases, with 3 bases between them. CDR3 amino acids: CASSQDFSGANVLTF. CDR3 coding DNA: TGCGCCAGCAGCCAAGACTTCTCTGGGGCCAACGTCCTGACTTTC.

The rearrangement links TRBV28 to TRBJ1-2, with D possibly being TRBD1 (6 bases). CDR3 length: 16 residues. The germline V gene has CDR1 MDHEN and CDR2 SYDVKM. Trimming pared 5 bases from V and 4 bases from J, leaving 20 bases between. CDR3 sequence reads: CASSLHVQGRGYGYTF. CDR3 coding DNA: TGTGCCAGCAGTCTGCACGTACAGGGTAGGGGCTATGGCTACACCTTC.